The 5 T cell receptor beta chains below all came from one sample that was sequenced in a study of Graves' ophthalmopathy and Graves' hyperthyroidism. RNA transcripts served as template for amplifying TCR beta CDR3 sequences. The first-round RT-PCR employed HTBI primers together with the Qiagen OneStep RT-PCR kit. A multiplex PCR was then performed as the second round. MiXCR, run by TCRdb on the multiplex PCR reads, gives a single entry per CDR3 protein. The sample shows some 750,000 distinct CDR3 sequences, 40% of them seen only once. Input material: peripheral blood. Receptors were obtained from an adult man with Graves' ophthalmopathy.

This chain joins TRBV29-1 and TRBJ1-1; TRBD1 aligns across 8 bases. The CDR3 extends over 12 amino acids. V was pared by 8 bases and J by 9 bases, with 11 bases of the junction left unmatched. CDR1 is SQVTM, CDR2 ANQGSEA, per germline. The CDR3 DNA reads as TGCAGCTTATCGGGACAGGAAAGCCAAGCTTTCTTT. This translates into CSLSGQESQAFF.

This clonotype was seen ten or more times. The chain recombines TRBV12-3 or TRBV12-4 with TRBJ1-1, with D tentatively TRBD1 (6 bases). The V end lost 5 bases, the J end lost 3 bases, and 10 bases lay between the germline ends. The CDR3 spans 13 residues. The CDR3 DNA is TGTGCCAGCAGTAAGGACAGATACACTGAAGCTTTCTTT. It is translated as CASSKDRYTEAFF.

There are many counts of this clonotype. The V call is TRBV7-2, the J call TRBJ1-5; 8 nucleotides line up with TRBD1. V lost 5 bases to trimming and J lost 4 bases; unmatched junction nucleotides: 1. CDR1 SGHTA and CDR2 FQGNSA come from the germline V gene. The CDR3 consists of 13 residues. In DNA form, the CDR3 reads TGTGCCAGCAGCCGGACAGGGAATCAGCCCCAGCATTTT. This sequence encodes CASSRTGNQPQHF.

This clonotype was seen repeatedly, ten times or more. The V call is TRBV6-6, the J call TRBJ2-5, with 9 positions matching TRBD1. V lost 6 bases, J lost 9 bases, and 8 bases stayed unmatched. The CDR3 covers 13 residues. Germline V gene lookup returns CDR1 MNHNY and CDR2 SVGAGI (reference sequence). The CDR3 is CASSRGQGWPQYF. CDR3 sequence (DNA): TGTGCCAGCAGCCGGGGACAGGGTTGGCCCCAGTACTTC.

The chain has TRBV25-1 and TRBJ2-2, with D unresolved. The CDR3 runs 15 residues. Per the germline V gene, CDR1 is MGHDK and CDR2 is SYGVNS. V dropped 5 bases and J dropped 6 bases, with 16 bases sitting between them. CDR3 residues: CASSLVWELAGELFF. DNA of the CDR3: TGTGCCAGCAGTTTAGTGTGGGAACTCGCCGGGGAGCTGTTTTTT.